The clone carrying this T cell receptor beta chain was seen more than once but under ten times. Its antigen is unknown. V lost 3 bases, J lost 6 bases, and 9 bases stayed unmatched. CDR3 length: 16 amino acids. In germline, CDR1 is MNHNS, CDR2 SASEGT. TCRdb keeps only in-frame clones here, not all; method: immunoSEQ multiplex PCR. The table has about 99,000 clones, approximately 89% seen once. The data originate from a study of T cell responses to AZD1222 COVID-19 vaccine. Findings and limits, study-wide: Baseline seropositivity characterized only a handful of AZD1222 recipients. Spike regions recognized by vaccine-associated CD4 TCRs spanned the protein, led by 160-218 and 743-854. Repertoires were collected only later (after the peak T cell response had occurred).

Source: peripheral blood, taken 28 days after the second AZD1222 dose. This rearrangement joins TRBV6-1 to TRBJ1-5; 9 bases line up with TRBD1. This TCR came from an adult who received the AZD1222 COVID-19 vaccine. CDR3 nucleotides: TGTGCCAGCAGTGATAGGGGACAGGGTCACAGTCAGCCCCAGCATTTT. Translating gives CASSDRGQGHSQPQHF.